Sequencing of this T cell receptor beta chain was carried out in a study of blood T cell repertoires in COVID-19. The wider study: Acute-phase and convalescent COVID-19 samples originated in the United States, Italy and Spain.

Germline values: CDR1 SGHKS, CDR2 YYEKEE (reference sequence). Trimming shortened V by 7 bases and J by 5 bases, and 24 bases separated the two germline ends. This CDR3 contains 17 residues. Under the authors' procedure: Amplification of reference gene primers provided the estimated nucleated cell counts. Data came from immunoSEQ multiplex PCR; TCRdb stores just in-frame clones and leaves some out. V, J and clone size are those of that table, while D and trimming were read from the DNA. Among some 180,000 clones listed, 75% to 85% were seen once. Recruited during active infection, patients (from Seattle) were subsequently followed longitudinally.

The rearrangement links TRBV5-5 to TRBJ2-2; no firm D call. The sequenced material came from peripheral blood. The sequence derives from a middle-aged woman with COVID-19, enrolled during active disease. The CDR3 protein is CASAFFGSSFKTGELFF. Here the CDR3 DNA reads TGTGCCAGCGCCTTTTTCGGGTCTTCTTTTAAGACCGGGGAGCTGTTTTTT.